This T cell receptor beta chain derives from a study of cytomegalovirus exposure and HLA in healthy donors. Study-wide background: The study placed about 86% of its approximately 400 genotyped donors in the Caucasian-associated ancestry cluster. The study, taken as a whole, reports: In a later analysis, V- and J-gene trimming of beta chains associated with a DCLRE1C missense variant, replicated independently. Most TCR sequences were seen very rarely across donors, but some public TCRs occurred in many. Per a later analysis, HLA-associated TCR beta chains showed more clonal expansion than other, equally common TCR beta chains.

Use of 60 Vbeta and 13 Jbeta primers characterized the PCR. Using immunoSEQ multiplex PCR, the repertoire was profiled, and TCRdb retains in-frame clones only, with some absent. The table lists 150,000 to 200,000 clones, around four fifths of them singletons. Germline lookup yields CDR1 SGHAT and CDR2 FQNNGV. The V and J ends lost 4 bases and 0 bases respectively, with 7 bases between them. CDR3 length: 14 residues. Notes on this clone: Its antigen remains unknown.

The sequenced material came from PBMCs. The V gene is TRBV11-2, the J gene TRBJ2-4, with D uncertain. This clonotype originated in a female donor in good health and CMV-seronegative. The CDR3: CASSSRLAKNIQYF. In DNA, the CDR3 is TGTGCCAGCAGCTCCAGACTAGCCAAAAACATTCAGTACTTC.